This TCR beta chain was identified during a study of shared clonotypes between healthy human individuals. Study background: Each donor had three CD4 naive, three CD4 memory, two CD8 naive and one CD8 memory plate.

The V gene's germline CDR1 is SGHVS and CDR2 FNYEAQ. V gave up 1 base and J gave up 0 bases; unmatched junction bases: 11. The CDR3 length is 19 residues. Assay used: immunoSEQ multiplex PCR; TCRdb lists only in-frame clones, some missing. The top ten clones hold 0.11% of a sample with hundreds of thousands of clones, approximately 96% of them seen once. Comment on this clone: What it binds is unknown.

Positively selected for CCR7, the CD45RO-negative cells used as naive CD8 cells excluded terminally differentiated effector memory CD45RA+ cells. Nashville, Tennessee was home to all donors, who were Caucasian adults. Study-wide points: Compared with memory subsets, naive subsets generally had larger estimated richness. Sharing across four donors was highest in naive CD4 (approximately 5%) and lowest in memory CD8 (approximately 0.4%).

The sequenced sample consisted of naive CD8+ T cells sorted from blood. This chain uses TRBV7-6 with TRBJ1-3; TRBD1 aligns across 8 bases. This TCR came from a woman between 25 and 40 years old in good health. The CDR3, as DNA: TGTGCCAGCAGCTTAGTGTTGAGGACAGGGATAGGCTCTGGAAACACCATATATTTT. Its protein is CASSLVLRTGIGSGNTIYF. Looking up the rest from reference TRBV7-6 and TRBJ1-3 gives the full variable domain: GAGVSQSPRYKVTKRGQDVALRCDPISGHVSLYWYRQALGQGPEFLTYFNYEAQQDKSGLPNDRFSAERPEGSISTLTIQRTEQRDSAMYRCASSLVLRTGIGSGNTIYFGEGSWLTVV.